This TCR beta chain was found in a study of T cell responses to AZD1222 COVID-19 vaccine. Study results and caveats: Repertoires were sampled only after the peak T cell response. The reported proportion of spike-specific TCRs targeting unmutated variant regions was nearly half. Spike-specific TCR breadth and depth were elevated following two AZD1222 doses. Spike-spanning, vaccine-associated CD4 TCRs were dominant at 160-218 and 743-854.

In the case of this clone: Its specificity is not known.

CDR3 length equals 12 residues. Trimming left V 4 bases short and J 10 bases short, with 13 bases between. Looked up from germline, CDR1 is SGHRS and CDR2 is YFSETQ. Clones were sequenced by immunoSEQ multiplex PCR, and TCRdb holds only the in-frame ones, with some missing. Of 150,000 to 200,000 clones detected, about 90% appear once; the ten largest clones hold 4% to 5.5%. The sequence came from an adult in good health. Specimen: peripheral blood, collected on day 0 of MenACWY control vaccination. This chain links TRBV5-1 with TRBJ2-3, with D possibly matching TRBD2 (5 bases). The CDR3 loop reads CASSLELGAQYF. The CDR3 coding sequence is TGCGCCAGCAGCCTAGAACTAGGAGCGCAGTATTTT.